The 32 T cell receptor beta chains reported below all come from one sample, sequenced in a study of beta chain features in type 1 diabetes. These receptors are not linked to any known antigen. Study results and caveats: Type 1 diabetes patients showed a moderate but significant shortening of TCRB CDR3s in all four CD4+ subsets.

The isolated RNA, all of it, was reverse transcribed, so expressed TCRB transcripts were what got sequenced. Here immunoSEQ multiplex PCR was the method, and the copy in TCRdb shows in-frame clones only, minus some. The sample shows approximately 250,000 clones, under 13% of them seen only once. The sample comprised naive CD4+ T cells from blood. These receptors all come from a man younger than 40 with type 1 diabetes.

In its sample, this clone was seen a few times. The chain employs TRBV7-2 and TRBJ1-2; TRBD1 aligns across 12 bases. Unmatched junction bases numbered 4, after V lost 5 bases and J lost 3 bases. This CDR3 spans 15 amino acids. Germline CDR1 and CDR2: SGHTA and FQGNSA. The DNA for the CDR3 is TGTGCCAGCAGCCGGGGACAGGGGGCGGACTATGGCTACACCTTC. Translated: CASSRGQGADYGYTF.

Here the CDR3 reads CASSLARGIGEAFF. The CDR3 bases are TGTGCCAGCAGCTTAGCAAGAGGGATCGGAGAAGCTTTCTTT. The chain links TRBV7-9 to TRBJ1-1; D gene ambiguous. V was cut by 0 bases and J by 8 bases, with 13 bases left in between. The CDR3 has 14 amino acids. CDR1 SEHNR and CDR2 FQNEAQ come from the germline V gene (reference sequence).

V gene TRBV12-5 combines with J gene TRBJ1-5; D unresolved. CDR3 length equals 17 residues. In germline, CDR1 is LGHNT, CDR2 FRNRAP. Deletions cut 2 bases from V and 0 bases from J, with 14 bases between. CDR3 sequence: CASGLSSTAYSNQPQHF. The CDR3 nucleotides read TGTGCTAGTGGTTTGTCCTCAACCGCGTATAGCAATCAGCCCCAGCATTTT.

This sequence joins TRBV2 and TRBJ2-7, with a weak D call TRBD2 (5 bases). Germline values: CDR1 SNHLY, CDR2 FYNNEI. V was cut by 7 bases and J by 6 bases, with 10 bases left in between. The CDR3 runs to 11 residues. In nucleotides, the CDR3 is TGTGCCAGCATGGCGGGTAGCGAGCAGTACTTC. Its translation is CASMAGSEQYF.

In this sample, this clone turned up a few times. The V gene is TRBV19, the J gene TRBJ2-1; tentatively, D is TRBD1 (5 bases). The germline gives CDR1 LNHDA, CDR2 SQIVND (reference sequence). The length of the CDR3 is 13 residues. Trimming stripped 2 bases from V and 8 bases from J, with 10 bases between. CDR3 protein: CASSIRGPDEQFF. The CDR3 nucleotides read TGTGCCAGTAGTATAAGGGGCCCCGATGAGCAGTTCTTC.

In its sample, this clone was seen a few times. This CDR3 reads CASSVDRYNEQFF. CDR3 DNA sequence: TGTGCCAGCAGCGTCGACAGGTACAATGAGCAGTTCTTC. The chain has TRBV7-2 and TRBJ2-1; weak D call: TRBD1 (6 bases). There are 13 residues in the CDR3. V was trimmed by 5 bases and J by 4 bases, leaving 9 bases between them. CDR1 SGHTA and CDR2 FQGNSA come from the germline V gene.

This chain links TRBV5-1 with TRBJ2-5, with 8 nucleotides matching TRBD1. The ends lost 4 bases at V and 5 bases at J; junction bases unmatched: 4. This CDR3 spans 13 amino acids. Germline V CDR1 and CDR2: SGHRS, YFSETQ. This CDR3 is CASSLTGDETQYF. The CDR3 nucleotides read TGCGCCAGCAGCCTGACAGGGGACGAGACCCAGTACTTC.

This clone turned up a few times. The chain joins TRBV30 to TRBJ2-5; 9 bases are shared with TRBD1. V lost 2 bases, J lost 12 bases, and 13 bases stayed unmatched. In germline, CDR1 is GTSNPN, CDR2 SVGIG (reference sequence). The CDR3 sequence is 14 residues long. The CDR3 nucleotides are TGTGCCTGGAGTAAACTGATCGGTCGGGACAGGGAGTACTTC. This encodes CAWSKLIGRDREYF.

This clone was seen a handful of times. The chain recombines TRBV2 with TRBJ1-1; TRBD1 might be the D (5 bases). The CDR3 is 14 residues long. Germline CDR1 and CDR2: SNHLY and FYNNEI. V was pared by 7 bases and J by 1 base, with 13 bases between. In DNA form, the CDR3 reads TGTGCCAGCACCCTCAGGGAAGGGAACACTGAAGCTTTCTTT. It encodes CASTLREGNTEAFF.

The chain carries TRBV5-1 and TRBJ1-2, with D possibly TRBD1 on 5 matching bases. Per germline, CDR1 SGHRS and CDR2 YFSETQ. The CDR3 runs to 14 residues. V was shortened by 1 base and J by 3 bases, with 10 bases between the two germline ends. The CDR3 protein is CASSLPTGYYGYTF. CDR3 nucleotide sequence: TGCGCCAGCAGCTTGCCCACAGGCTACTATGGCTACACCTTC. Full variable domain (missing parts from reference TRBV5-1 and TRBJ1-2): KAGVTQTPRYLIKTRGQQVTLSCSPISGHRSVSWYQQTPGQGLQFLFEYFSETQRNKGNFPGRFSGRQFSNSRSEMNVSTLELGDSALYLCASSLPTGYYGYTFGSGTRLTVV.

The V gene is TRBV7-9, the J gene TRBJ2-7, with D possibly TRBD1 on 5 matching bases. The V end was cut by 5 bases, the J end by 0 bases, with 14 bases between. Germline CDR1 reads SEHNR; CDR2 reads FQNEAQ (reference sequence). The CDR3 totals 15 residues. CDR3: CASSPRELLSYEQYF. The CDR3 DNA reads TGTGCCAGCAGCCCCAGGGAATTACTCTCCTACGAGCAGTACTTC.

The chain employs TRBV15 and TRBJ2-1; 13 nucleotides match TRBD2. The CDR3 extends over 17 amino acids. The V segment lost 4 bases and the J segment 3 bases; nucleotides outside the gene matches: 6. CDR1 and CDR2 (germline): LNHNV, YYDKDF (reference sequence). The DNA of the CDR3 is TGTGCCACCAGCACACTAGCGGGGGGGCGCTTCTACAATGAGCAGTTCTTC. Protein product: CATSTLAGGRFYNEQFF.

The chain joins TRBV2 to TRBJ2-2, with D perhaps TRBD2 (6 bases). Germline-derived CDR1 and CDR2 are SNHLY and FYNNEI. The V end was cut by 6 bases, the J end by 6 bases, with 8 bases between. CDR3 length: 12 amino acids. The CDR3 reads CASRREAGELFF. The CDR3 DNA reads TGTGCCAGCAGGAGGGAGGCCGGGGAGCTGTTTTTT.

Points on this clone: The sample holds other DNA sequences that translate to the same CDR3. The J gene is TRBJ2-6, the V gene TRBV18, with 7 bases fitting TRBD1. Germline assignment: CDR1 KGHSH and CDR2 LQKENI. The V gene end was trimmed by 3 bases and the J gene end by 2 bases; junction bases not matched to a gene: 1. This CDR3 region has 15 residues. DNA of the CDR3: TGTGCCAGCTCACCCGACAGGGCTGGGGCCAACGTCCTGACTTTC. Encoded protein: CASSPDRAGANVLTF.

This chain uses TRBV30 with TRBJ1-6, with TRBD1 matching 9 bases. Germline assignment: CDR1 GTSNPN and CDR2 SVGIG (reference sequence). CDR3 size: 18 residues. Trimming cost V 4 bases and J 7 bases; bases outside gene matches: 17. The DNA of the CDR3 is TGTGCCTGGAAAGCCGGGACAGGGAGCCCGGGAGGAAATTCACCCCTCCACTTT. Translation: CAWKAGTGSPGGNSPLHF.

This clone turned up a few times. The chain has TRBV4-2 and TRBJ2-1, with D tentatively TRBD1 (6 bases). Trimming cost V 0 bases and J 8 bases, with 14 bases left between them. The CDR3 length is 15 residues. Per the germline V gene, CDR1 is LGHNA and CDR2 is YNFKEQ. CDR3 nucleotide sequence: TGTGCCAGCAGCCAAGAATTGGGACAAAGGGATGAGCAGTTCTTC. This encodes CASSQELGQRDEQFF.

The sample holds a few counts of this clone. CDR3 sequence reads: CASSYVNGAPYNEQFF. Written as DNA, the CDR3 is TGTGCCAGCAGTTACGTTAATGGGGCCCCATACAATGAGCAGTTCTTC. This chain joins TRBV6-5 and TRBJ2-1; tentative D call: TRBD1 (5 bases). The V end was cut by 2 bases, the J end by 4 bases, with 15 bases between. Germline CDR1 reads MNHEY; CDR2 reads SVGAGI. This CDR3 spans 16 amino acids.

This clone has more than one count but fewer than ten. V is TRBV28 and J is TRBJ2-1; D possibly corresponds to TRBD1 (6 bases). The ends were cut back, 7 bases at V and 10 bases at J, with 11 bases in the middle. CDR1 is MDHEN and CDR2 is SYDVKM in the germline V gene. CDR3 length: 11 residues. The CDR3 DNA sequence: TGTGCCAGCACCAGGGGTGGGGAGCAGTTCTTC. Residues: CASTRGGEQFF.

This clone appeared a few times. Written as DNA, the CDR3 is TGTGCCAGCAGAGACGGGCGGGGGAAGGACACCGGGGAGCTGTTTTTT. Protein sequence: CASRDGRGKDTGELFF. V gene TRBV11-2 combines with J gene TRBJ2-2; 7 nucleotides match TRBD2. The CDR3 has 16 amino acids. V shed 6 bases and J 3 bases; nucleotides not matched to a gene: 10. Germline CDR1 reads SGHAT; CDR2 reads FQNNGV.

This clone was counted only a few times. V gene TRBV7-2 combines with J gene TRBJ2-7; TRBD2 is a possible D gene (6 bases). The CDR3 sequence is 13 residues long. Trimming took off 5 bases at V and 9 bases at J, with 17 bases between the two ends. Germline-derived CDR1 and CDR2 are SGHTA and FQGNSA. CDR3 sequence: CASSLDPGRGQYF. The CDR3 DNA follows: TGTGCCAGCAGCCTCGACCCAGGGCGGGGGCAGTACTTC.

Regarding this clone: The sample carries other DNA sequences with the same CDR3. The genes are TRBV7-9 and TRBJ1-6; tentative D call: TRBD1 (6 bases). Trimming took off 3 bases at V and 6 bases at J, with 9 bases between the two ends. Germline loops: CDR1 SEHNR, CDR2 FQNEAQ (reference sequence). This CDR3 spans 14 amino acids. CDR3 sequence (DNA): TGTGCCAGCAGCTTCGGGACACTTAATTCACCCCTCCACTTT. Protein sequence: CASSFGTLNSPLHF.

V and J are TRBV5-4 and TRBJ2-2; 7 positions agree with TRBD1. J lost 0 bases, V lost 2 bases, and 4 bases had no gene match. Germline V gene sequence: CDR1 SGHNT, CDR2 YYREEE (reference sequence). The CDR3 extends over 16 amino acids. Here the CDR3 DNA reads TGTGCCAGCAGCTTCAGACAGGGTTCGAACACCGGGGAGCTGTTTTTT. Translation: CASSFRQGSNTGELFF.

The table lists this clone with a few counts. The chain has TRBV18 and TRBJ2-6; D ambiguous. CDR1 is KGHSH and CDR2 is LQKENI in the germline V gene. The length of the CDR3 is 15 residues. V lost 2 bases and J 0 bases, leaving 5 bases between the germline ends. The CDR3 region has the DNA TGTGCCAGCTCACCAGTTCACTCTGGGGCCAACGTCCTGACTTTC. Its translation is CASSPVHSGANVLTF.

Note on this clone: Other DNA sequences of this sample code for an identical CDR3. This chain uses TRBV5-4 with TRBJ1-2, with 10 bases aligning to TRBD1. The CDR3 sequence is 14 residues long. V shed 4 bases, J shed 2 bases, and the junction held 2 bases outside the gene matches. Per the germline V gene, CDR1 is SGHNT and CDR2 is YYREEE (reference sequence). In nucleotides, the CDR3 is TGTGCCAGCAGCCCGGGACAGGGGAACTATGGCTACACCTTC. Its translation is CASSPGQGNYGYTF.

The chain combines TRBV6-6 with TRBJ1-5, with TRBD1 as a possible D gene (6 bases). Trimming took off 11 bases at V and 7 bases at J, with 21 bases between the two ends. CDR1 MNHNY and CDR2 SVGAGI come from the germline V gene (reference sequence). This CDR3 is built from 14 residues. CDR3 DNA sequence: TGTGCCGCCTCCGGGCAGGGACAAACGCAGCCCCAGCATTTT. This encodes CAASGQGQTQPQHF.

In DNA, the CDR3 is TGCAGTGCCGGCAGGGTGACTGAAGCTTTCTTT. Translated, it gives CSAGRVTEAFF. The chain recombines TRBV20-1 with TRBJ1-1; tentative D call: TRBD1 (5 bases). CDR1 DFQATT and CDR2 SNEGSKA come from the germline V gene (reference sequence). The CDR3 spans 11 residues. With 6 bases removed from V and 5 bases from J, the gap between germline ends came to 10 bases.

There are a few counts of this clone. The same CDR3 can be traced to other DNA sequences in this sample. The V call is TRBV7-2, the J call TRBJ2-3; no clear D. V was clipped by 1 base and J by 0 bases, with 5 bases between them. CDR1 and CDR2 from the germline V gene are SGHTA and FQGNSA. The CDR3 has 14 amino acids. CDR3 region: CASSLGQSTDTQYF. The CDR3, as DNA: TGTGCCAGCAGCTTAGGGCAGAGCACAGATACGCAGTATTTT. Supplemented by reference TRBV7-2 and TRBJ2-3, the full variable domain reads GAGVSQSPSNKVTEKGKDVELRCDPISGHTALYWYRQSLGQGLEFLIYFQGNSAPDKSGLPSDRFSAERTGGSVSTLTIQRTQQEDSAVYLCASSLGQSTDTQYFGPGTRLTVL.

V usage is TRBV6-5 and J usage is TRBJ1-2; tentative D call: TRBD1 (6 bases). CDR1 and CDR2 (germline): MNHEY, SVGAGI. The CDR3 spans 14 residues. Trimming cost V 8 bases and J 4 bases, with 17 bases left between them. The CDR3 reads CASGRGVDGYGYTF. For the CDR3, the DNA is TGTGCCAGCGGGAGGGGGGTAGATGGCTATGGCTACACCTTC.

The sample holds one count of this clone. The chain has TRBV9 and TRBJ2-1, with 13 bases that match TRBD2. The CDR3 has 15 amino acids. The trim removed 4 bases at V and 13 bases at J, leaving 11 bases unmatched. CDR1 is SGDLS, CDR2 YYNGEE, per germline. The CDR3: CASSSAETSGGNQFF. DNA for the CDR3: TGTGCCAGCAGCTCAGCCGAGACTAGCGGGGGGAATCAGTTCTTC.

The genes are TRBV29-1 and TRBJ2-3, with 12 bases that match TRBD2. The CDR3 spans 16 residues. Unmatched junction bases numbered 6, after V lost 3 bases and J lost 2 bases. Germline CDR1 is SQVTM and CDR2 is ANQGSEA. The CDR3 DNA sequence: TGCAGCGTTGAGTTGACTAGCGGGGGCAACACAGATACGCAGTATTTT. Its protein product is CSVELTSGGNTDTQYF.

This clone was seen a handful of times. The junction differs from germline at one of its ends, possibly a read error. This sequence joins TRBV6-6 and TRBJ1-2, with 10 bases that match TRBD1. Germline V gives CDR1 MNHNY, CDR2 SVGAGI (reference sequence). CDR3 length: 13 amino acids. The DNA of the CDR3 is TGTGCCAGCAGTTACGGACAGGGGGACCCGTTCGCCTTC. Its protein is CASSYGQGDPFAF.

In its sample, this clone was seen a few times. The rearrangement joins TRBV6-5 to TRBJ1-1, with D unresolved. The CDR3 consists of 13 residues. Germline CDR1 reads MNHEY; CDR2 reads SVGAGI. Deletions cut 2 bases from V and 4 bases from J, with 8 bases between. CDR3 nucleotides: TGTGCCAGCAGTTACGTTGAGGCCACTGAAGCTTTCTTT. This gives the protein CASSYVEATEAFF.